Detailed here is one T cell receptor beta chain. The antigen remains unidentified. V dropped 0 bases and J dropped 3 bases, with 13 bases sitting between them. CDR1 is SGDLS, CDR2 YYNGEE, per germline. This CDR3 contains 15 residues. This sample was taken from a study of CD8+ T cells in alopecia areata. Alopecia areata patients provided lesional scalp punch biopsies and peripheral blood. TCR sequencing used cDNA made by reverse transcription of extracted RNA. TCRdb keeps only in-frame clones here, not all; method: immunoSEQ multiplex PCR. Here the sample spans some 240,000 clones, approximately 61% being singletons. Whole-study results and caveats: Higher clonality than in normal scalp was seen in lesional scalp, especially alopecia totalis/universalis.

The TCR was taken from a human donor with alopecia areata. The source was CD4+ T cells sorted from blood, collected at week 0. The rearrangement links TRBV9 to TRBJ2-7; tentative D call: TRBD1 (5 bases). The CDR3 DNA reads TGTGCCAGCAGCGTAGGTAAAGGGGTGAACTACGAGCAGTACTTC. As protein: CASSVGKGVNYEQYF.